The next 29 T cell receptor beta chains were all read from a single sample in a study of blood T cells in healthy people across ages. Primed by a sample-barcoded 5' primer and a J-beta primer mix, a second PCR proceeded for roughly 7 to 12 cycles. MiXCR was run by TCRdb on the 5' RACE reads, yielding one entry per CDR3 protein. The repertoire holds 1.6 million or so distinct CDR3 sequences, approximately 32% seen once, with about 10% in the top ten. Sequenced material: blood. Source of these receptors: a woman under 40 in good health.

CDR3 residues: CSAAGQIHAYEQYF. The CDR3 DNA reads as TGCAGTGCCGCGGGACAGATTCACGCCTACGAGCAGTACTTC. The J gene is TRBJ2-7, the V gene TRBV20-1; a weak D match, TRBD1 (7 bases). Germline CDR1 is DFQATT and CDR2 is SNEGSKA (reference sequence). Trimming stripped 6 bases from V and 2 bases from J, with 17 bases between. The CDR3 is 14 residues long.

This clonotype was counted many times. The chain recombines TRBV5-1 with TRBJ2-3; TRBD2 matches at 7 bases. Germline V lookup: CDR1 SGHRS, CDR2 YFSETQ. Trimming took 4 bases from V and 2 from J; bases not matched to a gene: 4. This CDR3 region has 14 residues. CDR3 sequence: CASSPGTTTDTQYF. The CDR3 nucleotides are TGCGCCAGCAGCCCCGGGACTACCACAGATACGCAGTATTTT.

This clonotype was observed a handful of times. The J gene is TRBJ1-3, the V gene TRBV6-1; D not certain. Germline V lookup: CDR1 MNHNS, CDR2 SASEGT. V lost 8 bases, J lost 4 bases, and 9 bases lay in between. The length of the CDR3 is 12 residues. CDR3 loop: CASGVTGNTIYF. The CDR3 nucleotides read TGTGCCAGCGGGGTAACGGGAAACACCATATATTTT.

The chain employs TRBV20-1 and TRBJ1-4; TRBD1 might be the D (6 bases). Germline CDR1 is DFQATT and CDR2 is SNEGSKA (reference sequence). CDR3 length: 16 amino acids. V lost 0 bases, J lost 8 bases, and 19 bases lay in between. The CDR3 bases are TGCAGTGCTAGAGATAAAAAACAGGGAAGGGAAGAAAAACTGTTTTTT. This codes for CSARDKKQGREEKLFF.

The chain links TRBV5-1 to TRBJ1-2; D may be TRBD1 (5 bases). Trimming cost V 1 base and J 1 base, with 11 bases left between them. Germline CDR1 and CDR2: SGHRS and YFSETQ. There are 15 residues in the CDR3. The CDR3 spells CASSLSGDSNYGYTF. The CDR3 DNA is TGCGCCAGCAGCTTGTCAGGCGACAGTAACTATGGCTACACCTTC.

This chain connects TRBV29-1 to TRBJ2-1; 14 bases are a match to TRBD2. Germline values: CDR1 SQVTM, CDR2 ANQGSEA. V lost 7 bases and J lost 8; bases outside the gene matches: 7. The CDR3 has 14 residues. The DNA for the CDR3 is TGCAGCGGGCGGACTAGCGGGAGGATGTATGAGCAGTTCTTC. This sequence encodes CSGRTSGRMYEQFF.

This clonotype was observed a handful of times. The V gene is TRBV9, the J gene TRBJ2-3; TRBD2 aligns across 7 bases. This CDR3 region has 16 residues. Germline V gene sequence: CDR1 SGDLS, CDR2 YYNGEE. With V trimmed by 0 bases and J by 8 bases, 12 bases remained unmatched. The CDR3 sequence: CASSVGSGAFVGTQYF. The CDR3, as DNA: TGTGCCAGCAGCGTAGGGAGCGGGGCATTCGTAGGTACGCAGTATTTT.

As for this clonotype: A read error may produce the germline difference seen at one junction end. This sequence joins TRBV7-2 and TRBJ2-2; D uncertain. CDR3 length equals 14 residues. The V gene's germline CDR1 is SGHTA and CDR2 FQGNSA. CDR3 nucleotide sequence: TGTGCCGGCAGCTTAAGTCTGTCTACCGGGGAGCTGTTTTTT. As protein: CAGSLSLSTGELFF.

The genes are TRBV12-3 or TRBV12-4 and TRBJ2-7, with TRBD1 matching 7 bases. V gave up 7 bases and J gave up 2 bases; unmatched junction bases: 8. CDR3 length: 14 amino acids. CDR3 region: CASTRDRAAYEQYF. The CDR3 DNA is TGTGCCAGCACTCGCGACAGGGCCGCCTACGAGCAGTACTTC.

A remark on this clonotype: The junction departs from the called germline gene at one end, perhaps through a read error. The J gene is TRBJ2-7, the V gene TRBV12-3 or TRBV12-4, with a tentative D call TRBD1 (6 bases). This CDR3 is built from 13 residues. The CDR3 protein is CVSSLGDTYEQYF. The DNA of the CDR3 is TGTGTCAGCAGTTTAGGGGACACCTACGAGCAGTACTTC.

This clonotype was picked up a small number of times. CDR3 nucleotides: TGCAGCGTTGAGTTGGACAGGGGGTACGGGCAGTACTTC. As protein: CSVELDRGYGQYF. The chain carries TRBV29-1 and TRBJ2-5; 10 bases agree with TRBD1. The CDR3 sequence is 13 residues long. V was clipped by 3 bases and J by 11 bases; unmatched bases: 9. Germline V lookup: CDR1 SQVTM, CDR2 ANQGSEA. Full variable domain (outside the CDR3, taken from reference TRBV29-1 and TRBJ2-5): SAVISQKPSRDICQRGTSLTIQCQVDSQVTMMFWYRQQPGQSLTLIATANQGSEATYESGFVIDKFPISRPNLTFSTLTVSNMSPEDSSIYLCSVELDRGYGQYFGPGTRLLVL.

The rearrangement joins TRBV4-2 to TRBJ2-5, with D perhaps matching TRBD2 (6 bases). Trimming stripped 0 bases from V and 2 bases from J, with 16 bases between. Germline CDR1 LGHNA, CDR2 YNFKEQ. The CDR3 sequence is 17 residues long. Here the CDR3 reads CASSQDGIAALQETQYF. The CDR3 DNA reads TGTGCCAGCAGCCAAGACGGAATAGCGGCACTTCAAGAGACCCAGTACTTC.

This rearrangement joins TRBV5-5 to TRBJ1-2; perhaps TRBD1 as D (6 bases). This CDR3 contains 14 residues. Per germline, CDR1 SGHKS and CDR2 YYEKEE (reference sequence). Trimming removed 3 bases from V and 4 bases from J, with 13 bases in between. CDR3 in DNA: TGTGCCAGCAGCTCGGACAGTGGGACCTATGGCTACACCTTC. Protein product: CASSSDSGTYGYTF.

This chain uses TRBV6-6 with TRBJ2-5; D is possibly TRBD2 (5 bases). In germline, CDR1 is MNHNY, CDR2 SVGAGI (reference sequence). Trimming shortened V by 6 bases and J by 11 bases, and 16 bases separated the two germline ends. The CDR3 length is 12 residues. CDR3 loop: CASSNGLDEQYF. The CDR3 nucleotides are TGTGCCAGCAGCAATGGACTCGATGAGCAGTACTTC.

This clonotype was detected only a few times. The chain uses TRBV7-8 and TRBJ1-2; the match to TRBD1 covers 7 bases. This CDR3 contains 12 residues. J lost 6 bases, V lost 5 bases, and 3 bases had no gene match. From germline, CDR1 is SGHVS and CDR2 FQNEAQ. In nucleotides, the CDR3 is TGTGCCAGCAGCATCGGGACAGATGGCTACACCTTC. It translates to CASSIGTDGYTF.

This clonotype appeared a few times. DNA of the CDR3: TGCAGTGCCTTACGCTCACGACCTAGATACAATGAGCAGTTCTTC. It translates to CSALRSRPRYNEQFF. The chain is built from TRBV20-1 and TRBJ2-1; D is unresolved. The germline gives CDR1 DFQATT, CDR2 SNEGSKA (reference sequence). This CDR3 comprises 15 residues. Deletions cut 6 bases from V and 4 bases from J, with 19 bases between.

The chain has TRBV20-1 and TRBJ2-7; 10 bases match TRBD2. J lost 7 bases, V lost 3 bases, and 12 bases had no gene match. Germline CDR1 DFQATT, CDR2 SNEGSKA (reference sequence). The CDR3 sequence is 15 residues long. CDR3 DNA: TGCAGTGCTAGTCCAACAGCGGGAGGGTCCCTGGAGCAGTACTTC. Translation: CSASPTAGGSLEQYF.

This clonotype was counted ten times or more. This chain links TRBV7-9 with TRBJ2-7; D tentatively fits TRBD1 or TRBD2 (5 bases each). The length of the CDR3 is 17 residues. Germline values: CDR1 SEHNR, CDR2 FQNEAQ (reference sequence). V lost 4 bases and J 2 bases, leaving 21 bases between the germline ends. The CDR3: CASSYRPGPLKPYEQYF. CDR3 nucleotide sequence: TGTGCCAGCAGCTATAGACCGGGACCGCTTAAGCCCTACGAGCAGTACTTC.

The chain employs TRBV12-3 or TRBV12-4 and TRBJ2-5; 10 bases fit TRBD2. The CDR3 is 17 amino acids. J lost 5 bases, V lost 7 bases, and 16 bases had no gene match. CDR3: CASNPVASGGLGETQYF. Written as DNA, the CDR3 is TGTGCCAGCAACCCTGTGGCTAGCGGGGGATTGGGGGAGACCCAGTACTTC.

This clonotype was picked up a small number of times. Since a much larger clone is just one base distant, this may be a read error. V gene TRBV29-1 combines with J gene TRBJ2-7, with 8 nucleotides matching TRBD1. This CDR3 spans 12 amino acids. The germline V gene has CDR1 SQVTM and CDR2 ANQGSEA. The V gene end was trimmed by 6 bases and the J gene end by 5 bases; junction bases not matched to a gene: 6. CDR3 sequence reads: CSVHRGCDEQYF. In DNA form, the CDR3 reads TGCAGCGTGCACAGGGGGTGCGACGAGCAGTACTTC.

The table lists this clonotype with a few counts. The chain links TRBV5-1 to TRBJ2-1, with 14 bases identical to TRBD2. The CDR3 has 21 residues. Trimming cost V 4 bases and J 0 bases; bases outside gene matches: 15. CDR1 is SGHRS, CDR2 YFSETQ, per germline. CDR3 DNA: TGCGCCAGCAGCCGGGGACTAGCGGGGGCCGGGGCCATTCTCTCCTACAATGAGCAGTTCTTC. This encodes CASSRGLAGAGAILSYNEQFF.

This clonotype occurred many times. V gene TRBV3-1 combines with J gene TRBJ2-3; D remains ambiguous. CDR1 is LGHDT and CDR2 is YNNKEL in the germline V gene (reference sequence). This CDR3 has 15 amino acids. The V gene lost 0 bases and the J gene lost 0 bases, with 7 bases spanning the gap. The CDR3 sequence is CASSQERSSTDTQYF. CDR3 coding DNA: TGTGCCAGCAGCCAAGAGCGGAGTAGCACAGATACGCAGTATTTT.

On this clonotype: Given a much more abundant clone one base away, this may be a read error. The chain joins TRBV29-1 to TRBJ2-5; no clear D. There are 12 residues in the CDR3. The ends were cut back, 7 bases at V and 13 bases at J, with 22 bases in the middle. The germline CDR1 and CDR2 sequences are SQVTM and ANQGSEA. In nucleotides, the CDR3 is TGCAGCGCTGTGGGTCATAACGGTGCTTCGTACTTC. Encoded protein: CSAVGHNGASYF.

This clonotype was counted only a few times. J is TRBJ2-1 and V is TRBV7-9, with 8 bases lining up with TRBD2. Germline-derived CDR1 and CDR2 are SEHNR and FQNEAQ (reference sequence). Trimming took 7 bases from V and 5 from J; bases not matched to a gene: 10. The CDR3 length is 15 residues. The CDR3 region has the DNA TGTGCCAGCACCCCCCGGCGAGCGGGGGACAATGAGCAGTTCTTC. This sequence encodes CASTPRRAGDNEQFF.

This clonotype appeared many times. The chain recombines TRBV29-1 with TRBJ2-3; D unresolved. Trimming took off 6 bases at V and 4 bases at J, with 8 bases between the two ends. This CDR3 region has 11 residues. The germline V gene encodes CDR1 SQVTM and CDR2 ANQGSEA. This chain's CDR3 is CSVSWADTQYF. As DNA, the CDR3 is TGCAGCGTGTCATGGGCAGATACGCAGTATTTT.

The CDR3 region is CASSQRGAGGADTQYF. The CDR3 DNA reads TGTGCCAGCAGCCAACGGGGAGCGGGAGGGGCAGATACGCAGTATTTT. The chain couples TRBV3-1 to TRBJ2-3, with 10 bases fitting TRBD2. Unmatched junction bases numbered 6, after V lost 2 bases and J lost 4 bases. CDR3 size: 16 residues. CDR1 and CDR2 from the germline V gene are LGHDT and YNNKEL (reference sequence).

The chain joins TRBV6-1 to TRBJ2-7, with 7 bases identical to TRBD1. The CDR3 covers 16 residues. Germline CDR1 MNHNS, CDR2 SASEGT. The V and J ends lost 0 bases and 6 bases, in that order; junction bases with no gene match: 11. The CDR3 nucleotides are TGTGCCAGCAGTGAAGCAAGCAGGGGGACCCCTTTCGAGCAGTACTTC. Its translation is CASSEASRGTPFEQYF.

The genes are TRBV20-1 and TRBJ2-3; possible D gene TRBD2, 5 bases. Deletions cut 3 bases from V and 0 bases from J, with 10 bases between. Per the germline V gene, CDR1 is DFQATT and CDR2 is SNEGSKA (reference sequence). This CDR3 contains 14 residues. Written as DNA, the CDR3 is TGCAGTGCTAGGACGGGGTTCAGCACAGATACGCAGTATTTT. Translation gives CSARTGFSTDTQYF.

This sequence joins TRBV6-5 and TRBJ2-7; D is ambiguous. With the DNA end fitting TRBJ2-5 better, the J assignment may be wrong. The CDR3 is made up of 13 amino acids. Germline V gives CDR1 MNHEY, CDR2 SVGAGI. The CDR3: CASSYVGMETQYF. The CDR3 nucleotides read TGTGCCAGCAGTTACGTGGGGATGGAGACCCAGTACTTC.